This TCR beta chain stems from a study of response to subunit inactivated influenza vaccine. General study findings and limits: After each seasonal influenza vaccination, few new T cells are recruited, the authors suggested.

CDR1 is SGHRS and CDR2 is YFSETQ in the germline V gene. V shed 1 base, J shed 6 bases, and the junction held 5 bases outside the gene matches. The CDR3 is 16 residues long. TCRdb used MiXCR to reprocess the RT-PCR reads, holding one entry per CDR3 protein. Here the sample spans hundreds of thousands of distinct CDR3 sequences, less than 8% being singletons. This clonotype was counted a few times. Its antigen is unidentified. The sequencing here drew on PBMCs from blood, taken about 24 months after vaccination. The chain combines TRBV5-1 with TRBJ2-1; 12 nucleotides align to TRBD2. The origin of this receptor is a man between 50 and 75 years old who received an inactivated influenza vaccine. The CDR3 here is CASSLPSGGASNEQFF. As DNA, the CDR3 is TGCGCCAGCAGCTTGCCTAGCGGGGGGGCTAGCAATGAGCAGTTCTTC.